These T cell receptor beta chains were read from a single sample in a study of T cell changes during pregnancy in multiple sclerosis. Only in-frame clones appear in the TCRdb table, and some are missing; sequencing was by immunoSEQ multiplex PCR. The sample holds 65,000 to 95,000 clones; roughly 90% are singletons and the top ten take under 2.5%. The source material was peripheral blood, sampled before pregnancy. The receptors come from a female donor with multiple sclerosis, enrolled in a pregnancy study. Both conserved end residues are part of each CDR3. A D gene is named only where the DNA matches it firmly. Size is stated for part of the rows, as once, few or many counts, or as a class when the clone is expanded.

TRBD1 | few | TRBJ1-1 | TRBV4-1 | TGCGCCAGCAGCCCTAGACAGGGAGGCACTGAAGCTTTCTTT | CASSPRQGGTEAFF
TRBD1 | . | TRBJ1-3 | TRBV5-1 | TGCGCCAGCAGCCCCCTAGGACAGGTCCCGGGGGGAAACACCATATATTTT | CASSPLGQVPGGNTIYF
TRBD1 | . | TRBJ2-1 | TRBV5-1 | TGCGCCAGCAAGGGACAGGGGAATAACAATGAGCAGTTCTTC | CASKGQGNNNEQFF
TRBD2 | . | TRBJ2-1 | TRBV4-3 | TGCGCCAGCAGCCCAAGACTAGCTGCTGGACATGAGCAGTTCTTC | CASSPRLAAGHEQFF
TRBD1 | . | TRBJ1-5 | TRBV4-1 | TGCGCCAGCAGCCGACCCGGGACAGTTAATCAGCCCCAGCATTTT | CASSRPGTVNQPQHF
TRBD1 | once | TRBJ2-3 | TRBV4-3 | TGCGCCAGCAGCCATATTTCAGGGGGTCGGACAGATACGCAGTATTTT | CASSHISGGRTDTQYF
TRBD1 | once | TRBJ1-1 | TRBV6-6 | TGTGCCAGCAGCCCCACAGGGGCGGGGATCACTGAAGCTTTCTTT | CASSPTGAGITEAFF
. | . | TRBJ2-5 | TRBV30 | TGTGCCTGGGAATCGTCTAGTGTTGAGACCCAGTACTTC | CAWESSSVETQYF
. | . | TRBJ1-1 | TRBV6-5 | TGTGCCAGCAAAGAAACAGGACTGAACACTGAAGCTTTCTTT | CASKETGLNTEAFF
. | . | TRBJ1-6 | TRBV11-2 | TGTGCCAGCAGCTTAGACCAAACAGGGCCCTATAATTCACCCCTCCACTTT | CASSLDQTGPYNSPLHF
. | . | TRBJ2-3 | TRBV2 | TGTGCCAGCAGTGAATATGAGGGTGGGGGGGATACGCAGTATTTT | CASSEYEGGGDTQYF
TRBD2 | . | TRBJ2-1 | TRBV11-3 | TGTGCCAGCAGCTCTTACGGGACTAGCGACAATGAGCAGTTCTTC | CASSSYGTSDNEQFF
. | . | TRBJ1-1 | TRBV2 | TGTGCCAGCTCTCAGGGGCGGACTGAAGCTTTCTTT | CASSQGRTEAFF
. | . | TRBJ1-2 | TRBV15 | TGTGCCACCAGCAGAGGACAGGTCCGGTGGGATGGCTATGGCTACACCTTC | CATSRGQVRWDGYGYTF
. | . | TRBJ2-5 | TRBV6-1 | TGTGCCAGCAGTGAACCACAGGTACTCCAAGAGACCCAGTACTTC | CASSEPQVLQETQYF
. | . | TRBJ2-7 | TRBV30 | TGTGCCTGGAGTGTACCCGGCAGTGGGCCTTACGAGCAGTACTTC | CAWSVPGSGPYEQYF
TRBD1 | . | TRBJ1-1 | TRBV7-2 | TGTGCCAGCGGCAGGACAGGGCAGAACACTGAAGCTTTCTTT | CASGRTGQNTEAFF
TRBD1 | . | TRBJ1-6 | TRBV11-2 | TGTGCCAGCAGCCAGACAGGGAGCGCCTATAATTCACCCCTCCACTTT | CASSQTGSAYNSPLHF
. | once | TRBJ2-7 | TRBV5-6 | TGTGCCAGCAGCTTATTGGGGGGGGCGTCCGAGCAGTACTTC | CASSLLGGASEQYF